This T cell receptor beta chain was sequenced for a study of T cells in Graves' hyperthyroidism and ophthalmopathy. RNA transcripts yielded amplified TCR beta CDR3 regions. The HTBI primer set drove a first-round RT-PCR of the TCR CDR3. TCRdb reprocessed the multiplex PCR reads with MiXCR, giving one entry per CDR3 protein. The data hold 360,000 or so distinct CDR3 sequences, with 18% observed a single time. This clonotype was picked up many times. Its antigen is unidentified. Thyroid ultrasound and orbital computed tomography, with clinical symptoms and serum thyroxine and TRAb, informed diagnoses. The CDR3 extends over 19 amino acids. Germline V gives CDR1 SGHVS, CDR2 FQNEAQ. The trim removed 5 bases at V and 2 bases at J, leaving 14 bases unmatched. General observations from the study: Most clonotypes that expanded in the thyroid above 0.001 also showed up in blood.

This receptor was taken from a middle-aged woman with Graves' ophthalmopathy. The sequenced sample consisted of blood. V gene TRBV7-8 combines with J gene TRBJ2-2; 10 positions match TRBD2. The CDR3 DNA is TGTGCCAGCAGCCAAAGAGCTAGCGGGAGTGGGGCTAACACCGGGGAGCTGTTTTTT. Its protein is CASSQRASGSGANTGELFF.